This T cell receptor (beta chain) was identified in a study of monozygotic twins with inflammatory bowel disease. TCRdb re-called the 5' RACE reads; one entry per CDR3 protein, DNA not given. The data show more than 300,000 distinct CDR3 sequences, and the top ten clones hold approximately 2.4%. Specimen: blood. This clonotype was sampled from a human donor with ulcerative colitis or Crohn's disease, or a healthy co-twin of an affected twin (not recorded which).

The CDR3 protein is CASSQDRNQAQYF. This chain connects TRBV4-3 to TRBJ2-5. Per germline, CDR1 LGHNA and CDR2 YSLEER. The CDR3 loop spans 13 amino acids.